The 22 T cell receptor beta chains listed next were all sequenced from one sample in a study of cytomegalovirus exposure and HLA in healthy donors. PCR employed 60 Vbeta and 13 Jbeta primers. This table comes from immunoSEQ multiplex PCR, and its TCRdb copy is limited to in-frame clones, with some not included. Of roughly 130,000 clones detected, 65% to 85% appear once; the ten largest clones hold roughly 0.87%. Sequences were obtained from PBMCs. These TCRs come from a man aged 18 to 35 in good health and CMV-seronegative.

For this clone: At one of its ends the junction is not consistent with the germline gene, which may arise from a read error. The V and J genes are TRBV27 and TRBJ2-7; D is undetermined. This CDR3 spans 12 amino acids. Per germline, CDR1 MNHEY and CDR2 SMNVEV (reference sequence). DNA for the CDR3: TGTGCCAGCAGTTTACCGTCCTCCGAGCAGTACTTC. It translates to CASSLPSSEQYF.

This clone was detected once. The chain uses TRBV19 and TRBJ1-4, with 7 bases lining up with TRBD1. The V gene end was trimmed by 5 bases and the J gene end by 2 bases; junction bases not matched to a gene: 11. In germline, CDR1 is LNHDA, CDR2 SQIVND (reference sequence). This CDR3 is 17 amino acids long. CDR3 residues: CASSVLQGRWTNEKLFF. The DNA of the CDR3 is TGTGCCAGTAGTGTATTACAGGGGCGTTGGACTAATGAAAAACTGTTTTTT.

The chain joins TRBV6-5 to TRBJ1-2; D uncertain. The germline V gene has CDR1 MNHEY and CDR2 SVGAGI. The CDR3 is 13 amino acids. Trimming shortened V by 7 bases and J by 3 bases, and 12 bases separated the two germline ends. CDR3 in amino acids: CASNSGGHYGYTF. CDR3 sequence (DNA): TGTGCCAGCAACTCCGGAGGGCACTATGGCTACACCTTC.

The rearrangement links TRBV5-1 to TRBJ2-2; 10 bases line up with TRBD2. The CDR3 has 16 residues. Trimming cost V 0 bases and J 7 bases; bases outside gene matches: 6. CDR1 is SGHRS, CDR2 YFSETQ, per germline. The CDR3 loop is CASSLAAGGHGGELFF. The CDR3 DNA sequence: TGCGCCAGCAGCTTGGCAGCGGGGGGGCACGGCGGGGAGCTGTTTTTT.

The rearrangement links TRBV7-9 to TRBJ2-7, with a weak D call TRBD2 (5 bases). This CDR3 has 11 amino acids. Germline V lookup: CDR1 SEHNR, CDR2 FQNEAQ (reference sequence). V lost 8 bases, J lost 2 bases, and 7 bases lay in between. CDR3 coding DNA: TGTGCCAGCCACGGGGCCTACGAGCAGTACTTC. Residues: CASHGAYEQYF.

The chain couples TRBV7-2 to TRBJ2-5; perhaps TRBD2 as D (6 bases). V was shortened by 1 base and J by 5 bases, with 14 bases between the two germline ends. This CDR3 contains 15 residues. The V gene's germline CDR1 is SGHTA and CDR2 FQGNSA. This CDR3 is CASSLGGQGGETQYF. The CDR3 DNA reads TGTGCCAGCAGCTTAGGGGGTCAGGGAGGTGAGACCCAGTACTTC.

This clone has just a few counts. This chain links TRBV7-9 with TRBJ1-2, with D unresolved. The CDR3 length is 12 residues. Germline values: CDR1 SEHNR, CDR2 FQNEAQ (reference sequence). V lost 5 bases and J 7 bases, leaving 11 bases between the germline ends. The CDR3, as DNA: TGTGCCAGCAGCCCCGATAAGCGTGGCTACACCTTC. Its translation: CASSPDKRGYTF.

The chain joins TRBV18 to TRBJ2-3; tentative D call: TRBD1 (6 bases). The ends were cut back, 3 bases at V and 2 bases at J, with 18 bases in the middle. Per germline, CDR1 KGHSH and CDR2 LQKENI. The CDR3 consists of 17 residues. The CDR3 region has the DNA TGTGCCAGCTCACCCACCACTGGGGGCGCCTACACAGATACGCAGTATTTT. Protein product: CASSPTTGGAYTDTQYF.

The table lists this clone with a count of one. This CDR3 reads CASSTGDIPEAFF. The CDR3 DNA follows: TGTGCCAGCAGTACAGGGGATATCCCTGAAGCTTTCTTT. This chain links TRBV11-2 with TRBJ1-1; 7 bases align to TRBD1. Trimming took 6 bases from V and 6 from J; bases not matched to a gene: 7. Germline V gene lookup returns CDR1 SGHAT and CDR2 FQNNGV. The CDR3 loop spans 13 amino acids.

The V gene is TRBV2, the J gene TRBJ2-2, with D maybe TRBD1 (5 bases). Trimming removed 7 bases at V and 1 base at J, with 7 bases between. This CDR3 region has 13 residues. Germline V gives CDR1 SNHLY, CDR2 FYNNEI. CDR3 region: CASKGWNTGELFF. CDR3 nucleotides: TGTGCCAGCAAGGGGTGGAACACCGGGGAGCTGTTTTTT.

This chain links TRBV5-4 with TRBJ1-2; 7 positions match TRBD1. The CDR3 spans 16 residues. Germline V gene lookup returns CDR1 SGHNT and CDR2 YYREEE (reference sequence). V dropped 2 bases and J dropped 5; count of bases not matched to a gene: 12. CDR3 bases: TGTGCCAGCAGCTTCGGGAGGGGGCGGCAGGGGTATGGCTACACCTTC. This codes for CASSFGRGRQGYGYTF.

In nucleotides, the CDR3 is TGTGCCAGCACCCCCGGGGGTAGCTCCTACGAGCAGTACTTC. Protein: CASTPGGSSYEQYF. This chain connects TRBV9 to TRBJ2-7; maybe TRBD2 (6 bases). Germline values: CDR1 SGDLS, CDR2 YYNGEE. This CDR3 contains 14 residues. The V end lost 6 bases, the J end lost 0 bases, and 13 bases lay between the germline ends.

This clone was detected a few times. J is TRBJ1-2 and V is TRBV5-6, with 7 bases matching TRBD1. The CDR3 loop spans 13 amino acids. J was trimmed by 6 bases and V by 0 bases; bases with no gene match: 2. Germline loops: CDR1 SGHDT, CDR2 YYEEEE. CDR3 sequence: CASSLARGHGYTF. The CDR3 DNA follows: TGTGCCAGCAGCTTGGCTAGGGGGCATGGCTACACCTTC.

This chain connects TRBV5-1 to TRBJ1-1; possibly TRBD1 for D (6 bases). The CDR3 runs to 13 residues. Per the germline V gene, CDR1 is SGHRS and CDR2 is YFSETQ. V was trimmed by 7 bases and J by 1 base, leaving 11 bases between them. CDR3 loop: CASAQGGNTEAFF. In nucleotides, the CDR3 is TGCGCCAGCGCCCAAGGGGGGAACACTGAAGCTTTCTTT. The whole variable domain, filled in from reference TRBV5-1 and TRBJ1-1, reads KAGVTQTPRYLIKTRGQQVTLSCSPISGHRSVSWYQQTPGQGLQFLFEYFSETQRNKGNFPGRFSGRQFSNSRSEMNVSTLELGDSALYLCASAQGGNTEAFFGQGTRLTVV.

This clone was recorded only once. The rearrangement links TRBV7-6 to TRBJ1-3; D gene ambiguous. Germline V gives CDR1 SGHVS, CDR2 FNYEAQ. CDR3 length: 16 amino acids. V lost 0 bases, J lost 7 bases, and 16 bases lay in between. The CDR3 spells CASSLAMGQPGNTIYF. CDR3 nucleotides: TGTGCCAGCAGCTTAGCAATGGGTCAGCCGGGTAACACCATATATTTT. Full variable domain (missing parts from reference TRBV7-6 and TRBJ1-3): GAGVSQSPRYKVTKRGQDVALRCDPISGHVSLYWYRQALGQGPEFLTYFNYEAQQDKSGLPNDRFSAERPEGSISTLTIQRTEQRDSAMYRCASSLAMGQPGNTIYFGEGSWLTVV.

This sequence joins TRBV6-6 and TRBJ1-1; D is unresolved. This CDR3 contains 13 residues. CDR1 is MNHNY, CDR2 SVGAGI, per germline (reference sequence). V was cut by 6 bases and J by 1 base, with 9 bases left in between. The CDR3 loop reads CASSISANTEAFF. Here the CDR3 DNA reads TGTGCCAGCAGCATCAGTGCGAACACTGAAGCTTTCTTT.

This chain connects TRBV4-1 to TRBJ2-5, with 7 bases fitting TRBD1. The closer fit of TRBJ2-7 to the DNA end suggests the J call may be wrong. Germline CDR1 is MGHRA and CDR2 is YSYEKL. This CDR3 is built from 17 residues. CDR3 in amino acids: CASSQDGATDRAYEQYF. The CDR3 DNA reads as TGCGCCAGCAGCCAAGATGGGGCTACCGACAGGGCCTACGAGCAGTACTTC.

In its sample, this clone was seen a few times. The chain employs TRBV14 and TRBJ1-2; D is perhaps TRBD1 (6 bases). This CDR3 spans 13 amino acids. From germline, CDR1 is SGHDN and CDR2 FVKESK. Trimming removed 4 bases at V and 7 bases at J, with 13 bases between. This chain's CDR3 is CASSPQDRFGYTF. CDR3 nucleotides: TGTGCCAGCAGCCCTCAAGACAGGTTTGGCTACACCTTC.

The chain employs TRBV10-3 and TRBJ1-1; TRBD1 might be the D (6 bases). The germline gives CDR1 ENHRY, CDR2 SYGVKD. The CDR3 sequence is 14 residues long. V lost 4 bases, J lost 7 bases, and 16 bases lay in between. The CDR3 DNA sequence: TGTGCCATCAGTGCCACAGGGTTACAACTTGAAGCTTTCTTT. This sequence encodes CAISATGLQLEAFF.

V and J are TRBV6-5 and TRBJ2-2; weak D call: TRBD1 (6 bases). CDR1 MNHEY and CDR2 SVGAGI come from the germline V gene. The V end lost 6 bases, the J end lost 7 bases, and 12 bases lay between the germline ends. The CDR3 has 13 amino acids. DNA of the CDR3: TGTGCCAGCAGGTACAGGGAGAGCGGGGAGCTGTTTTTT. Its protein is CASRYRESGELFF.

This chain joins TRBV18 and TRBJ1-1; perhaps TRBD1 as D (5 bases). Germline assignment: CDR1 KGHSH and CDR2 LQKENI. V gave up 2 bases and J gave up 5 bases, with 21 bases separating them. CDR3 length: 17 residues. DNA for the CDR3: TGTGCCAGCTCACCAAGGGGCCCCCAGGGCTTGGGTACTGAAGCTTTCTTT. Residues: CASSPRGPQGLGTEAFF.

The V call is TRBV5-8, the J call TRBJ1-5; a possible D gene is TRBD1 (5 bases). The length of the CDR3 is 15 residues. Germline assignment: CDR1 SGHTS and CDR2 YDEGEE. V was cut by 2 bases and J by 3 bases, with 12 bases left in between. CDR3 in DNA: TGTGCCAGCAGCTTTGGTGAGACAGTCAATCAGCCCCAGCATTTT. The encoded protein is CASSFGETVNQPQHF.